The rows below give T cell receptor beta chains drawn from one sample of a study of PD-1 and CTLA-4 blockade in melanoma. Libraries were prepared by immunoSEQ multiplex PCR; TCRdb keeps only in-frame clonotypes and omits some of them. The data contain roughly 21,000 clones, approximately 89% of them seen just once; the ten biggest clones take up 7.8%. Sequencing was performed on CD8+ T cells from peripheral blood, taken before anti-PD-1 treatment. All receptors come from a human donor with melanoma. CDR3s include the opening cysteine and the closing phenylalanine or tryptophan. Each record gives: J gene, D gene, V gene, clone size, CDR3 protein, CDR3 DNA. The D gene is left open where the match is weak. The size entry is marked missing in some rows and otherwise reads once, few, many or a size class.

TRBJ2-3,TRBD2,TRBV3-1/TRBV3-2,.,CASSQELTLAGATDTQYF,TGTGCCAGCAGCCAAGAACTAACCTTAGCGGGGGCCACAGATACGCAGTATTTT
TRBJ1-1,.,TRBV5-4,.,CASSVAGGGGTEAFF,TGTGCCAGCAGCGTCGCTGGGGGAGGGGGCACTGAAGCTTTCTTT
TRBJ1-4,TRBD1,TRBV13,.,CASSVQGATNEKLFF,TGTGCCAGCAGCGTACAGGGGGCAACTAATGAAAAACTGTTTTTT
TRBJ2-4,TRBD1,TRBV27,.,CASSSSGTGALLAKNIQYF,TGTGCCAGCAGTTCATCAGGGACAGGGGCCCTTCTAGCCAAAAACATTCAGTACTTC
TRBJ2-1,.,TRBV28,.,CASSPPGTAHNEQFF,TGTGCCAGCAGTCCGCCGGGGACGGCTCACAATGAGCAGTTCTTC
TRBJ2-7,.,TRBV9,once,CASSVDVGSYEQYF,TGTGCCAGCAGCGTAGATGTGGGGTCCTACGAGCAGTACTTC
TRBJ1-5,.,TRBV5-5,.,CASSLRGGRSNQPQHF,TGTGCCAGCAGCCTTCGGGGCGGGAGGAGCAATCAGCCCCAGCATTTT
TRBJ2-2,TRBD1,TRBV5-5,.,CASSWTGYSTGELFF,TGTGCCAGCAGCTGGACAGGGTACAGCACCGGGGAGCTGTTTTTT
TRBJ1-1,.,TRBV7-9,.,CASSLSQANTEAFF,TGTGCCAGCAGCTTAAGTCAGGCGAACACTGAAGCTTTCTTT
TRBJ1-5,TRBD1,TRBV19,.,CASSIGTGGPQPQHF,TGTGCCAGTAGTATCGGTACAGGGGGCCCCCAGCCCCAGCATTTT
TRBJ1-2,.,TRBV29-1,.,CSVWENGGYTF,TGCAGCGTTTGGGAGAATGGGGGCTACACCTTC
TRBJ2-3,TRBD2,TRBV11-2,.,CASSLGSGASGTQYF,TGTGCCAGCAGCTTGGGAAGCGGGGCTTCGGGTACGCAGTATTTT
TRBJ2-2,TRBD1,TRBV5-1,.,CASSPKDRAGGELFF,TGCGCCAGCAGCCCTAAGGACAGGGCAGGAGGGGAGCTGTTTTTT
TRBJ1-4,.,TRBV7-6,.,CASSPYATNEKLFF,TGTGCCAGCAGCCCCTACGCAACTAATGAAAAACTGTTTTTT
TRBJ1-3,TRBD1,TRBV18,once,CASSPSLWDRDSGNTIYF,TGTGCCAGCTCACCCTCCTTATGGGACAGGGACAGCGGAAACACCATATATTTT
TRBJ1-2,.,TRBV30,.,CAWSGAGTYGYTF,TGTGCCTGGAGCGGGGCCGGGACCTATGGCTACACCTTC
TRBJ1-1,TRBD1,TRBV27,.,CASSLSPTPDRAPEAFF,TGTGCCAGCAGTTTATCCCCTACCCCGGACAGGGCGCCTGAAGCTTTCTTT
TRBJ2-1,.,TRBV27,few,CASSLAGSSYNEQFF,TGTGCCAGCAGTCTGGCGGGGAGCTCCTACAATGAGCAGTTCTTC
TRBJ2-1,.,TRBV9,.,CASSVVAGAIYNEQFF,TGTGCCAGCAGCGTAGTTGCGGGGGCGATCTACAATGAGCAGTTCTTC
TRBJ2-7,TRBD1,TRBV4-1,.,CASSQEGTGAYEQYF,TGCGCCAGCAGCCAAGAGGGGACAGGGGCCTACGAGCAGTACTTC
TRBJ1-1,TRBD1,TRBV5-1,.,CASSFRDRVGATEAFF,TGCGCCAGCAGCTTCCGGGACAGGGTGGGGGCAACTGAAGCTTTCTTT
TRBJ2-1,TRBD1,TRBV4-3,.,CASSQGGTGGHEQFF,TGCGCCAGCAGCCAAGGTGGGACAGGGGGGCATGAGCAGTTCTTC
TRBJ2-2,.,TRBV5-4,.,CASSFTGTGELFF,TGTGCCAGCAGCTTTACGGGTACCGGGGAGCTGTTTTTT
TRBJ1-6,TRBD1,TRBV12-3/TRBV12-4,.,CASSGQGNSPLHF,TGTGCCAGCAGCGGACAGGGCAATTCACCCCTCCACTTT